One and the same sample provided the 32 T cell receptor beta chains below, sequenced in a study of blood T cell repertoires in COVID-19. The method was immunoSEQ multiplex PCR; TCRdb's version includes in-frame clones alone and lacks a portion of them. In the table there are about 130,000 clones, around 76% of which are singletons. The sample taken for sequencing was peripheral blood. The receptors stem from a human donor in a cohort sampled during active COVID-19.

CDR3 residues: CASSRYRESSYGYTF. The CDR3 bases are TGCGCCAGCAGCCGCTACAGGGAGTCTAGCTATGGCTACACCTTC. V and J are TRBV5-1 and TRBJ1-2; D possibly corresponds to TRBD1 (6 bases). The CDR3 sequence is 15 residues long. The germline V gene has CDR1 SGHRS and CDR2 YFSETQ. V was trimmed by 4 bases and J by 4 bases, leaving 17 bases between them.

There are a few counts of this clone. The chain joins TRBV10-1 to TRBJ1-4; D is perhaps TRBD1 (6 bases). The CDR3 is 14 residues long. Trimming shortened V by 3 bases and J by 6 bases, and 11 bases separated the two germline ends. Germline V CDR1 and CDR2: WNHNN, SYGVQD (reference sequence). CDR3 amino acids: CASSDLGADEKLFF. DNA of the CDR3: TGCGCCAGCAGTGACTTGGGGGCGGATGAAAAACTGTTTTTT.

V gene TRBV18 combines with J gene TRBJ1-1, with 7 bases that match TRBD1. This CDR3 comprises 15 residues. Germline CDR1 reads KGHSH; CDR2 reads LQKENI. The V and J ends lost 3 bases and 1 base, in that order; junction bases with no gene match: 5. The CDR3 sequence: CASSPLQGQNTEAFF. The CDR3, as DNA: TGTGCCAGCTCACCTCTACAGGGGCAGAACACTGAAGCTTTCTTT.

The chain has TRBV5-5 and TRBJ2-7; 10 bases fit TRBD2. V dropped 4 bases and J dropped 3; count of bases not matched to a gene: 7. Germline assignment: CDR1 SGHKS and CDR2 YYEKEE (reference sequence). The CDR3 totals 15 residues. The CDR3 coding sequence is TGTGCCAGCAGCAGAAGGGGGACTAGCGACTACGAGCAGTACTTC. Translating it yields CASSRRGTSDYEQYF.

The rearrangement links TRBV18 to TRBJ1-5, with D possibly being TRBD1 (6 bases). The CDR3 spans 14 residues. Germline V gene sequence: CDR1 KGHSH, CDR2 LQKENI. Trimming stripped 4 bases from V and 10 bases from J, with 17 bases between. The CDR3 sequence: CASSLQGPPGPQHF. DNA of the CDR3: TGTGCCAGCTCACTGCAGGGGCCCCCTGGACCCCAGCATTTT.

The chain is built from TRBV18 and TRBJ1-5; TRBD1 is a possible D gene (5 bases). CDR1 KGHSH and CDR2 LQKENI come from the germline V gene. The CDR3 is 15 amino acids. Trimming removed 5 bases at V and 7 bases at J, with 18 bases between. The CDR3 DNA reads TGTGCCAGCTCATCGGCAGGGTCTTCAGGACAGCCCCAGCATTTT. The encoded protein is CASSSAGSSGQPQHF.

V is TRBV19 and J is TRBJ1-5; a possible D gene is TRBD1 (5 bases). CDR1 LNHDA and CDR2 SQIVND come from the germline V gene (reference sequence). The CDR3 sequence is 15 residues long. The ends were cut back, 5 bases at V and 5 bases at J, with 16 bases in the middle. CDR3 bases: TGTGCCAGTAGTTACGGGACTATTTCGCATCAGCCCCAGCATTTT. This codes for CASSYGTISHQPQHF.

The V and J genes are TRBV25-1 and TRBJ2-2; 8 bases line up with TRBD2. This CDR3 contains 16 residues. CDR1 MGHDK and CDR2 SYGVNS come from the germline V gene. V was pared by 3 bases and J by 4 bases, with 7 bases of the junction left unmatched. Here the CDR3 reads CASSDPRGGPTGELFF. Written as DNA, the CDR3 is TGTGCCAGCAGTGACCCCCGCGGGGGGCCCACCGGGGAGCTGTTTTTT.

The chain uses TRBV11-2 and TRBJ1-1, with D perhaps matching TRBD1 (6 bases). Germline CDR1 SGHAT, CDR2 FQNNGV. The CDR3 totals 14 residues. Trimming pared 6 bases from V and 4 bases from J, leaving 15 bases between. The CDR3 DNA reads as TGTGCCAGCAGTATAAGACAGGATATCACTGAAGCTTTCTTT. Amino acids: CASSIRQDITEAFF.

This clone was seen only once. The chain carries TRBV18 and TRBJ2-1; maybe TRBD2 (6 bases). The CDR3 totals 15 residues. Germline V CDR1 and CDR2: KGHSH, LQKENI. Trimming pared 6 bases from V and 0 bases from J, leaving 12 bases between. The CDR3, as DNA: TGTGCCAGCTCGGCGGGGAGTAGCTCCTACAATGAGCAGTTCTTC. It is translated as CASSAGSSSYNEQFF. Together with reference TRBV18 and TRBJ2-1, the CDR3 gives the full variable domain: NAGVMQNPRHLVRRRGQEARLRCSPMKGHSHVYWYRQLPEEGLKFMVYLQKENIIDESGMPKERFSAEFPKEGPSILRIQQVVRGDSAAYFCASSAGSSSYNEQFFGPGTRLTVL.

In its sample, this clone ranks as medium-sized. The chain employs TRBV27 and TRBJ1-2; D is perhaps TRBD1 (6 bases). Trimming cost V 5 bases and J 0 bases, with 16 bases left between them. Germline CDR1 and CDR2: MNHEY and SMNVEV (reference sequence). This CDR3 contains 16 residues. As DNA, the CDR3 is TGTGCCAGCAGTAAAGGACCGGGACAAACTAACTATGGCTACACCTTC. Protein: CASSKGPGQTNYGYTF.

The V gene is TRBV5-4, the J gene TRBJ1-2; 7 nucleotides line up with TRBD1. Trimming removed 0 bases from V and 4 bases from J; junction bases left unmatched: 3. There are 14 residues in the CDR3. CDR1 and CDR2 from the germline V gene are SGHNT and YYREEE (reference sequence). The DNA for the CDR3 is TGTGCCAGCAGCTTGGACGGGACAGTCTATGGCTACACCTTC. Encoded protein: CASSLDGTVYGYTF. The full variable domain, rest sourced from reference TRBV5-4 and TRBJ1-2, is ETGVTQSPTHLIKTRGQQVTLRCSSQSGHNTVSWYQQALGQGPQFIFQYYREEENGRGNFPPRFSGLQFPNYSSELNVNALELDDSALYLCASSLDGTVYGYTFGSGTRLTVV.

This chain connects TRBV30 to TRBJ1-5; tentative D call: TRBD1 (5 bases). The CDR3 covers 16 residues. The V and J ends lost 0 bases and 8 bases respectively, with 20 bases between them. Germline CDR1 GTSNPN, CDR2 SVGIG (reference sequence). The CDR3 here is CAWSVGPGGAREPQHF. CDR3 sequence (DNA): TGTGCCTGGAGTGTAGGGCCCGGCGGGGCCAGGGAGCCCCAGCATTTT.

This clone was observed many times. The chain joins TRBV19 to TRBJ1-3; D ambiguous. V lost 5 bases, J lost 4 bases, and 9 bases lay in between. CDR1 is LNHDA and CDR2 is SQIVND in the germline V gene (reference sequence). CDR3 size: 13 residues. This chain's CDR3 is CASSLNEGNTIYF. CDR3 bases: TGTGCCAGTAGTTTGAACGAGGGAAACACCATATATTTT.

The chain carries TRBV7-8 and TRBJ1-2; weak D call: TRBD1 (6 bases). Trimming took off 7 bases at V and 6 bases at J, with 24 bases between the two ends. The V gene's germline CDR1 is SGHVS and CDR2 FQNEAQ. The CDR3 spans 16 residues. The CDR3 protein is CASIPGGRNGRHGYTF. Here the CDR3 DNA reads TGTGCCAGCATCCCGGGGGGCAGGAACGGACGCCATGGCTACACCTTC.

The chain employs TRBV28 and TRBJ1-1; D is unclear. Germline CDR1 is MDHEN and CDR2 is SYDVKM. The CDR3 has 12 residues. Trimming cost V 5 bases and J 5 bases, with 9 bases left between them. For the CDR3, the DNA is TGTGCCAGCAGTCCTTTTAGTACTGAAGCTTTCTTT. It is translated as CASSPFSTEAFF.

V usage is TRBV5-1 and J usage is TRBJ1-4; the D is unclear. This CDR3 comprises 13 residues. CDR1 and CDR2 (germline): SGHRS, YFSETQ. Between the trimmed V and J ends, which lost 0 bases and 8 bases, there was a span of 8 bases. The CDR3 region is CASSLDETEKLFF. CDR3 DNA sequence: TGCGCCAGCAGCTTGGACGAAACAGAAAAACTGTTTTTT.

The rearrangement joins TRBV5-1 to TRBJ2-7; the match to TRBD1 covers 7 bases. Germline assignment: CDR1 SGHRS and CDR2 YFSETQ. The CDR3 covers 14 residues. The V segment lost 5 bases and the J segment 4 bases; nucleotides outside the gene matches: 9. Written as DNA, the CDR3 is TGCGCCAGCAGGGAGACAGGGTCGGTTTACGAGCAGTACTTC. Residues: CASRETGSVYEQYF.

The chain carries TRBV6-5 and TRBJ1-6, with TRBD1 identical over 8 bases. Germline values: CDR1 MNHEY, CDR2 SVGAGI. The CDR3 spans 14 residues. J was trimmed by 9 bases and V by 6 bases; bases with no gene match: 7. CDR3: CASRPGTGSSPLHF. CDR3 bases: TGTGCCAGCAGGCCTGGGACAGGCAGTTCACCCCTCCACTTT.

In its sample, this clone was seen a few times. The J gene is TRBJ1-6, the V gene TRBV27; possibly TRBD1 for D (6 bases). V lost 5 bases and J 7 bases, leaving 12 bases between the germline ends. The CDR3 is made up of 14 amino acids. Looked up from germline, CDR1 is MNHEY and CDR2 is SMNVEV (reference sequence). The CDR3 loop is CASSPFGGNSPLHF. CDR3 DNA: TGTGCCAGCAGTCCCTTTGGGGGCAATTCACCCCTCCACTTT.

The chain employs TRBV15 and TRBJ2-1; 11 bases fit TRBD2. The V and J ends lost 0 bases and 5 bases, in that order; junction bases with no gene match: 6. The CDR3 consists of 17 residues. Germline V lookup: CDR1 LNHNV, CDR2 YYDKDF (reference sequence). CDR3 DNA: TGTGCCACCAGCAGAGATCCTCCTAGCGGGGGGCACAATGAGCAGTTCTTC. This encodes CATSRDPPSGGHNEQFF.

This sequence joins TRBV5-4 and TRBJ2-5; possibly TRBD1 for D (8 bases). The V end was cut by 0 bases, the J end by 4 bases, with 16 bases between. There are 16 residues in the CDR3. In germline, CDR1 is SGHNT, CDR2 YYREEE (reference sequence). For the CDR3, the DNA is TGTGCCAGCAGCTTGGCCTTGGGGGGGACAGGAGAGACCCAGTACTTC. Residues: CASSLALGGTGETQYF. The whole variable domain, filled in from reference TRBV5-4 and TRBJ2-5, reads ETGVTQSPTHLIKTRGQQVTLRCSSQSGHNTVSWYQQALGQGPQFIFQYYREEENGRGNFPPRFSGLQFPNYSSELNVNALELDDSALYLCASSLALGGTGETQYFGPGTRLLVL.

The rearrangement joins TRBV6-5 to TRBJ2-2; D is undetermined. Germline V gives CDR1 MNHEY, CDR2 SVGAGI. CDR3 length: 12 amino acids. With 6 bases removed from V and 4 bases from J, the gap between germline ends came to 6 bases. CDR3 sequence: CASRSGTGELFF. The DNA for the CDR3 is TGTGCCAGCAGGTCCGGCACCGGGGAGCTGTTTTTT.

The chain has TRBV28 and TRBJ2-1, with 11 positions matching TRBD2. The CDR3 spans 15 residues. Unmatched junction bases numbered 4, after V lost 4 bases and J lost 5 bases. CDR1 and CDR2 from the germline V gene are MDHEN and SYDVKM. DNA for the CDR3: TGTGCCAGCAGTTGGGCTAGCGGGGGGAACAATGAGCAGTTCTTC. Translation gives CASSWASGGNNEQFF.

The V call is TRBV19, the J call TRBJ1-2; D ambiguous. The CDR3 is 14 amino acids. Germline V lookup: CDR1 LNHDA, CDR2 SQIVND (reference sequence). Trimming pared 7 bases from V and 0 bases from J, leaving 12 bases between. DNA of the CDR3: TGTGCCAGTAAGGAGGGAGGGACTAACTATGGCTACACCTTC. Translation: CASKEGGTNYGYTF.

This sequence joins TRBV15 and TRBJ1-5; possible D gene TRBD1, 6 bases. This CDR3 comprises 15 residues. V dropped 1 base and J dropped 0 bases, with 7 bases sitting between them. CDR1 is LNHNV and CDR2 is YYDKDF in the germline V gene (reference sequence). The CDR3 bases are TGTGCCACCAGCAGAGCGACAGGTAGCAATCAGCCCCAGCATTTT. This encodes CATSRATGSNQPQHF.

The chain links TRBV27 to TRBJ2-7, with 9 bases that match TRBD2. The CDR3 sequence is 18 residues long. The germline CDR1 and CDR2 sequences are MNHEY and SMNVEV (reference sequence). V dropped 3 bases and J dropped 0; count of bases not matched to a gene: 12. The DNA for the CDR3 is TGTGCCAGCAGTTTTGGGCTAGCGGGGCAAGTGAGCTCCTACGAGCAGTACTTC. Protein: CASSFGLAGQVSSYEQYF.

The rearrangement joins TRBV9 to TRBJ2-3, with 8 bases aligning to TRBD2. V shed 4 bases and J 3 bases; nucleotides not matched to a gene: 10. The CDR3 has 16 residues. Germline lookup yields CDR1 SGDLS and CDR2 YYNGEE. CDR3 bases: TGTGCCAGCAGCCTCCTGGCGGGGGGAGGTACAGATACGCAGTATTTT. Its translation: CASSLLAGGGTDTQYF.

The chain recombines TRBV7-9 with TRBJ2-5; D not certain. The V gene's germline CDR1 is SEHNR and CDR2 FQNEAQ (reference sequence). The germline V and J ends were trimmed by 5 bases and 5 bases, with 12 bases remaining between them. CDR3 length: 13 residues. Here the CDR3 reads CASSLGLTETQYF. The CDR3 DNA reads TGTGCCAGCAGCCTGGGCCTTACGGAGACCCAGTACTTC.

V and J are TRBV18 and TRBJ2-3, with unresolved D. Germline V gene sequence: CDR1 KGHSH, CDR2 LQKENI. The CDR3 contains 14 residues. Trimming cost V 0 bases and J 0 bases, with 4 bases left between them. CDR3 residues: CASSPPRSTDTQYF. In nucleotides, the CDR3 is TGTGCCAGCTCACCACCTCGGAGCACAGATACGCAGTATTTT.

The CDR3, as DNA: TGTGCCAGCAGCGGCTACAGGGGATTGGGAGGCTACACCTTC. It codes for CASSGYRGLGGYTF. This chain connects TRBV7-8 to TRBJ1-2; 7 nucleotides agree with TRBD1. The germline gives CDR1 SGHVS, CDR2 FQNEAQ. The CDR3 contains 14 residues. Trimming at V came to 5 bases and at J to 8 bases, leaving 11 bases not matched to a gene.

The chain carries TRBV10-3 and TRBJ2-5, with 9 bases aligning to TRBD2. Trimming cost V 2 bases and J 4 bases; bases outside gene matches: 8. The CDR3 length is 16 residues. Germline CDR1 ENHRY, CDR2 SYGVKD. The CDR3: CAISERGGARGETQYF. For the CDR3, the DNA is TGTGCCATCAGTGAGCGCGGGGGGGCCCGGGGAGAGACCCAGTACTTC.